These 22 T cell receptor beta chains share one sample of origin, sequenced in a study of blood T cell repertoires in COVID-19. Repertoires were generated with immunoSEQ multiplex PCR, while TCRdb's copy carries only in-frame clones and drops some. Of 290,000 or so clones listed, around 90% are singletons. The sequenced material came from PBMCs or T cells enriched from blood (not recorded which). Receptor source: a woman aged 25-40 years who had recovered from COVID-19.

In DNA, the CDR3 is TGCGCCAGCAGCTTGGTTATAGGCAGGGGCCAAGAGACCCAGTACTTC. Amino acid sequence: CASSLVIGRGQETQYF. The chain recombines TRBV5-1 with TRBJ2-5; D is possibly TRBD1 (6 bases). Germline CDR1 is SGHRS and CDR2 is YFSETQ. CDR3 length: 16 residues. V shed 0 bases and J shed 1 base, with 13 bases lying between them.

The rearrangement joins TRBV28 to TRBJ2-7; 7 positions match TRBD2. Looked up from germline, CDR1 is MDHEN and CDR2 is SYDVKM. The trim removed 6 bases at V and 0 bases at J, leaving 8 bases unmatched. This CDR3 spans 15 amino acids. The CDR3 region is CASSLASGASYEQYF. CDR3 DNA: TGTGCCAGCAGCCTAGCTAGCGGAGCCTCCTACGAGCAGTACTTC.

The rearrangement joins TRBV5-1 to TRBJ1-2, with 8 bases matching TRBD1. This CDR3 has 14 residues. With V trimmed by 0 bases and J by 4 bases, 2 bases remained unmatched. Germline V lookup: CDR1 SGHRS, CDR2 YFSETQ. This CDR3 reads CASSLEQGGYGYTF. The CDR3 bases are TGCGCCAGCAGCTTGGAACAGGGGGGCTATGGCTACACCTTC.

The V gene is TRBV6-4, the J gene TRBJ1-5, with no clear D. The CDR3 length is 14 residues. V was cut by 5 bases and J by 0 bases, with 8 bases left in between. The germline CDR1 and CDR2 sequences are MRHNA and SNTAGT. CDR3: CASSTEYSNQPQHF. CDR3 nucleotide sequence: TGTGCCAGCAGTACAGAGTATAGCAATCAGCCCCAGCATTTT.

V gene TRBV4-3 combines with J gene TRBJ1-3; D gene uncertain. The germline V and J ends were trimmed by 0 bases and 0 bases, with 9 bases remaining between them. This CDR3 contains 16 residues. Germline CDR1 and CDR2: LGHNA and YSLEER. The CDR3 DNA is TGCGCCAGCAGCCAAGATCGCTCGAGCTCTGGAAACACCATATATTTT. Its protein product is CASSQDRSSSGNTIYF.

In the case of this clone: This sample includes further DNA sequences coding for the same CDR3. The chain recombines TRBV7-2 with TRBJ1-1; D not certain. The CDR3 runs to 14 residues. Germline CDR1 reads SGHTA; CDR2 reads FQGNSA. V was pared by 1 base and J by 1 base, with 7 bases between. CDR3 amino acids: CASSLVGPNTEAFF. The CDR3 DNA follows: TGTGCCAGCAGCTTAGTTGGCCCGAACACTGAAGCTTTCTTT.

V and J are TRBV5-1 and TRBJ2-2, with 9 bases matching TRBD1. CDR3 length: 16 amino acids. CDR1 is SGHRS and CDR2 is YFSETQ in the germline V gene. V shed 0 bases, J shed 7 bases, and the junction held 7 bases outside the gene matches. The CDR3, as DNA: TGCGCCAGCAGCTTGGTAACAGGGGGCGTTGGCGGGGAGCTGTTTTTT. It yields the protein CASSLVTGGVGGELFF. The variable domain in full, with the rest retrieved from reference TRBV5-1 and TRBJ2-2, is KAGVTQTPRYLIKTRGQQVTLSCSPISGHRSVSWYQQTPGQGLQFLFEYFSETQRNKGNFPGRFSGRQFSNSRSEMNVSTLELGDSALYLCASSLVTGGVGGELFFGEGSRLTVL.

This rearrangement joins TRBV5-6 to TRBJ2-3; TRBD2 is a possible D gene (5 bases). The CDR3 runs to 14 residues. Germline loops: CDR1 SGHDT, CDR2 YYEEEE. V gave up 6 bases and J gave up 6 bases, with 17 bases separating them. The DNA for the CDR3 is TGTGCCAGCATAACAAGCGGAAGGCCCGATACGCAGTATTTT. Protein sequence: CASITSGRPDTQYF.

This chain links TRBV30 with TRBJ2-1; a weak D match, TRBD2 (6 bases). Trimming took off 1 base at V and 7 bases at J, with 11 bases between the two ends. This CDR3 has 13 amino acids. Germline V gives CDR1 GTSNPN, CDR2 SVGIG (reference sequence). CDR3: CAWSGGEINEQFF. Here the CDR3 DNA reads TGTGCCTGGAGTGGGGGGGAAATTAATGAGCAGTTCTTC.

CDR3 nucleotides: TGTGCCAGCAGCACCGGGGGAGAAGCTTTCTTT. The encoded protein is CASSTGGEAFF. This chain links TRBV2 with TRBJ1-1, with D maybe TRBD1 (5 bases). CDR1 and CDR2 from the germline V gene are SNHLY and FYNNEI. V gave up 6 bases and J gave up 8 bases, with 10 bases separating them. This CDR3 has 11 residues.

Written as DNA, the CDR3 is TGTGCCATCAGTGAGGGACAGGGAACCACAGATACGCAGTATTTT. This gives the protein CAISEGQGTTDTQYF. This chain uses TRBV10-3 with TRBJ2-3, with 8 bases matching TRBD1. The CDR3 spans 15 residues. The J segment lost 2 bases and the V segment lost 2 bases, leaving 3 bases of the junction unmatched. CDR1 is ENHRY and CDR2 is SYGVKD in the germline V gene.

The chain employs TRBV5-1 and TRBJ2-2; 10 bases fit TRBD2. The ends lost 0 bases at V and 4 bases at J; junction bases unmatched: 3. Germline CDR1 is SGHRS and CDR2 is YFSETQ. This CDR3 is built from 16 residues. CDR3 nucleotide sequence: TGCGCCAGCAGCTTGGTGGCTAGCGGGGGCACCGGGGAGCTGTTTTTT. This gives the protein CASSLVASGGTGELFF.

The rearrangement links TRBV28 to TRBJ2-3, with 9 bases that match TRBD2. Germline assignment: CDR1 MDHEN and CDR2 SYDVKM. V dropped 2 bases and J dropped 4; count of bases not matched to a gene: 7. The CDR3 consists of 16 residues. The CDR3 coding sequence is TGTGCCAGCAGTTTAGCGGGAGGGCCAGAGTCAGATACGCAGTATTTT. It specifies CASSLAGGPESDTQYF.

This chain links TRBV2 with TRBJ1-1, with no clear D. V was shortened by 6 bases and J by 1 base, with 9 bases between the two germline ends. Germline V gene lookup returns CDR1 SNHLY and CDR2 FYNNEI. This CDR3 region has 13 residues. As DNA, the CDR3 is TGTGCCAGCAGGGACTTTCCGAACACTGAAGCTTTCTTT. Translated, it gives CASRDFPNTEAFF.

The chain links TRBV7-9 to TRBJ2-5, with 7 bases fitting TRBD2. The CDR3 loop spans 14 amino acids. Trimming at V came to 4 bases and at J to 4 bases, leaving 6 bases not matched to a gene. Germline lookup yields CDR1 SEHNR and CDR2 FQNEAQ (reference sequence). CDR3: CASSSGGGGETQYF. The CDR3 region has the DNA TGTGCCAGCAGCTCAGGCGGGGGTGGAGAGACCCAGTACTTC.

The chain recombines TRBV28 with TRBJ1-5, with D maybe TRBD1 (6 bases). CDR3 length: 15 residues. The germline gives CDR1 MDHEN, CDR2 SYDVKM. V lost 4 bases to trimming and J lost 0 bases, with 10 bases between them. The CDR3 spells CASSSSRGSNQPQHF. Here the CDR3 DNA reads TGTGCCAGCAGTTCCTCCAGGGGTAGCAATCAGCCCCAGCATTTT. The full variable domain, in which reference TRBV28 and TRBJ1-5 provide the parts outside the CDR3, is DVKVTQSSRYLVKRTGEKVFLECVQDMDHENMFWYRQDPGLGLRLIYFSYDVKMKEKGDIPEGYSVSREKKERFSLILESASTNQTSMYLCASSSSRGSNQPQHFGDGTRLSIL.

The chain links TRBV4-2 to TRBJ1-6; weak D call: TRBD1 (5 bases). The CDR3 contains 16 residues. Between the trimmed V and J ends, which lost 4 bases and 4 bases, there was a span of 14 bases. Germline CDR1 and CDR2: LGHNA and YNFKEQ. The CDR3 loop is CASSPETAIYNSPLHF. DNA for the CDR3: TGTGCCAGCAGCCCCGAGACAGCCATTTATAATTCACCCCTCCACTTT.

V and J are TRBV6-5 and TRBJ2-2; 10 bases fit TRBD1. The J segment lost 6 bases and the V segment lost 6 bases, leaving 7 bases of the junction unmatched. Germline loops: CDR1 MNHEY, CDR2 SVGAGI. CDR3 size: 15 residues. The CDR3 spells CASRRRDRGSGELFF. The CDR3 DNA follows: TGTGCCAGCAGACGCCGGGACAGGGGATCCGGGGAGCTGTTTTTT.

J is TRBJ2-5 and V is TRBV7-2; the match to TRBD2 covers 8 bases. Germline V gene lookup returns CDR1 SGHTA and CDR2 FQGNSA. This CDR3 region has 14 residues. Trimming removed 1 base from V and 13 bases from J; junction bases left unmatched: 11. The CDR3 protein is CASSLEVLAALWYF. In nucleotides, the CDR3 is TGTGCCAGCAGCTTAGAAGTACTAGCGGCCTTATGGTACTTC.

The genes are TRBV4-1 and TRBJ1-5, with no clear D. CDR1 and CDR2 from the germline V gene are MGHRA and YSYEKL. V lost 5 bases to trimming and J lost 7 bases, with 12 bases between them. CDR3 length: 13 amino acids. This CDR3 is CASSGLERQPQHF. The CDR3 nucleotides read TGCGCCAGCAGCGGGCTCGAGAGACAGCCCCAGCATTTT.

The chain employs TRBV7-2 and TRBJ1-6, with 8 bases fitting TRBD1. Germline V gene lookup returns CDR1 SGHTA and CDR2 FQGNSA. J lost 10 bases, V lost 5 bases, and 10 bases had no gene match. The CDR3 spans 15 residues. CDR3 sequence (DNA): TGTGCCAGCAGCGGGGGGGACAGGATCTACTCACCCCTCCACTTT. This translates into CASSGGDRIYSPLHF.

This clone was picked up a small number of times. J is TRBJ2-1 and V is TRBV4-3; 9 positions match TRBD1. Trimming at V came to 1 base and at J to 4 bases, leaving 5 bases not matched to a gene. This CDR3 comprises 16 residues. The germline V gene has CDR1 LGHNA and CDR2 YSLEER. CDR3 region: CASSQAGQGGYNEQFF. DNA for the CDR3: TGCGCCAGCAGCCAAGCGGGACAGGGAGGGTACAATGAGCAGTTCTTC.